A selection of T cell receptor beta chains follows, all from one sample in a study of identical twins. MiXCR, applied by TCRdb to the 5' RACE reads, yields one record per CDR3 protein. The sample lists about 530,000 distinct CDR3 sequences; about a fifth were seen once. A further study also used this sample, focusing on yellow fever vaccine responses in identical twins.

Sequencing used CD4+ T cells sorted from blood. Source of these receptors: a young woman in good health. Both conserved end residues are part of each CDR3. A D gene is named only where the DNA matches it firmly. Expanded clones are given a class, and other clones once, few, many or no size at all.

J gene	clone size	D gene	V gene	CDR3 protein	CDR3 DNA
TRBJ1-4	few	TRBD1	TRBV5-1	CASSPDRGPEKLFF	TGCGCCAGCAGCCCGGACAGGGGACCAGAAAAACTGTTTTTT
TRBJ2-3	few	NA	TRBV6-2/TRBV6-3	CASKVRDTQYF	TGTGCCAGCAAGGTACGGGATACGCAGTATTTT
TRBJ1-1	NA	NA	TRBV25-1	CASSIGSHTEAFF	TGTGCCAGCAGTATAGGGTCGCACACTGAAGCTTTCTTT
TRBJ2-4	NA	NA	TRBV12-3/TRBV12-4	CASRASALAKNIQYF	TGTGCCAGCAGGGCTAGCGCCCTAGCCAAAAACATTCAGTACTTC
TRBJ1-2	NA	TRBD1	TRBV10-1	CASSPGGQARNYGYTF	TGCGCCAGCAGTCCCGGTGGACAGGCTCGTAACTATGGCTACACCTTC
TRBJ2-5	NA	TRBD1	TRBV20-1	CSARDRRTQETQYF	TGCAGTGCCCGGGACAGACGTACCCAAGAGACCCAGTACTTC
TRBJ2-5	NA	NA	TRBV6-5	CASSYSKGRVQETQYF	TGTGCCAGCAGTTACTCGAAAGGGCGGGTACAAGAGACCCAGTACTTC
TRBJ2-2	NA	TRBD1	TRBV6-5	CASSYETGGSGELFF	TGTGCCAGCAGTTACGAGACAGGGGGCTCCGGGGAGCTGTTTTTT
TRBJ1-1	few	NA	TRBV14	CASSQAPNTEAFF	TGTGCCAGCAGTCAGGCACCGAACACTGAAGCTTTCTTT
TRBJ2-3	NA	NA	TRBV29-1	CSVEPRGGTTRDRDTQYF	TGCAGCGTTGAACCCCGGGGGGGGACAACCAGGGACAGAGATACGCAGTATTTT
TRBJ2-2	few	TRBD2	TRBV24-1	CATSPIPGLAGDTGELFF	TGTGCCACCAGCCCCATCCCGGGACTAGCGGGAGATACCGGGGAGCTGTTTTTT
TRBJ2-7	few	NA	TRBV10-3	CAISSHGSSYEQYF	TGTGCCATCAGTTCCCATGGCTCCAGCTACGAGCAGTACTTC
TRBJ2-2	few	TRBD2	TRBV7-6	CASSPASGGVTGELFF	TGTGCCAGCAGCCCTGCTAGCGGGGGGGTTACCGGGGAGCTGTTTTTT
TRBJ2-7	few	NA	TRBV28	CASSGFGGEQTYEQYF	TGTGCCAGCAGTGGATTCGGCGGGGAACAGACCTACGAGCAGTACTTC
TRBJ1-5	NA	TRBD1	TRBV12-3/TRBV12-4	CASSPLDRPNQPQHF	TGTGCCAGCAGTCCCCTGGACAGGCCAAATCAGCCCCAGCATTTT
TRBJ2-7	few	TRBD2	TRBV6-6	CASSGTIYEQYF	TGTGCCAGCAGCGGGACTATCTACGAGCAGTACTTC
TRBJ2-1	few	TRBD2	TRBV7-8	CASSRTGPGLAIYNEQFF	TGTGCCAGCAGCCGGACAGGCCCGGGACTAGCGATTTACAATGAGCAGTTCTTC
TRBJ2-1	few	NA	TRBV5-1	CASSSPPSNEQFF	TGCGCCAGCAGCTCACCCCCCTCCAATGAGCAGTTCTTC
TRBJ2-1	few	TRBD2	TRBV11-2	CASSLPGLAGISYNEQFF	TGTGCCAGCAGCCTCCCAGGACTAGCGGGCATCTCCTACAATGAGCAGTTCTTC
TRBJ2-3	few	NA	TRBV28	CASSFAVADTQYF	TGTGCCAGCAGTTTTGCGGTAGCAGATACGCAGTATTTT
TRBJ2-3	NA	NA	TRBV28	CASSGSGASTDTQYF	TGTGCCAGCAGTGGATCTGGGGCTTCGACAGATACGCAGTATTTT
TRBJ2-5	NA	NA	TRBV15	CATSSARFSHQETQYF	TGTGCCACCAGCAGTGCTCGTTTCTCCCACCAAGAGACCCAGTACTTC
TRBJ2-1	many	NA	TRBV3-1	CASSQVYNEQFF	TGTGCCAGCAGCCAAGTATACAATGAGCAGTTCTTC
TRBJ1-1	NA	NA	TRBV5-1	CASSSGGANTEAFF	TGCGCCAGCAGCTCTGGGGGCGCGAACACTGAAGCTTTCTTT
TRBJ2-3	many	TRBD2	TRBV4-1	CASSQDRRTRGWDTQYF	TGCGCCAGCAGCCAAGACAGGCGGACTAGGGGATGGGATACGCAGTATTTT
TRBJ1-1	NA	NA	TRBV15	CAYATGPNTEAFF	TGTGCCTACGCTACGGGGCCGAACACTGAAGCTTTCTTT
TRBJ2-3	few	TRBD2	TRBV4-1	CASSQVGSGRSSDTQYF	TGCGCCAGCAGCCAAGTTGGGAGCGGGAGGAGTAGTGATACGCAGTATTTT
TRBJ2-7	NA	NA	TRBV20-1	CSASWGKGSYEQYF	TGCAGTGCTAGCTGGGGGAAGGGGTCCTACGAGCAGTACTTC
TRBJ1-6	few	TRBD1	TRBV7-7	CASSTGVNSPLHF	TGTGCCAGCAGTACAGGGGTAAATTCACCCCTCCACTTT
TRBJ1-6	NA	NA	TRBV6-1	CASSQDRDNSPLHF	TGTGCCAGCAGCCAGGACAGAGACAATTCACCCCTCCACTTT
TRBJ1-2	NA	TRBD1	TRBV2	CASDRGRSYGYTF	TGTGCCAGCGACAGGGGTCGAAGCTATGGCTACACCTTC
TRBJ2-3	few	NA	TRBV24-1	CATSDWGSGTDTQYF	TGTGCCACCAGTGATTGGGGGTCCGGCACAGATACGCAGTATTTT
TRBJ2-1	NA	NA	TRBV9	CASSVASISYNEQFF	TGTGCCAGCAGCGTAGCTAGCATTTCCTACAATGAGCAGTTCTTC
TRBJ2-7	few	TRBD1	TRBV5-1	CASSLVDRGPKTSDF	TGCGCCAGCAGCTTGGTAGACAGGGGCCCGAAGACCTCGGACTTC
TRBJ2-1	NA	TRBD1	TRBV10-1	CASSENRGAYNEQFF	TGCGCCAGCAGTGAGAACAGGGGGGCCTACAATGAGCAGTTCTTC
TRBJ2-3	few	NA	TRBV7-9	CASSIRHPTDTQYF	TGTGCCAGCAGCATCCGACACCCCACAGATACGCAGTATTTT
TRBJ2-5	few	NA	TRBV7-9	CASSTMQRAFQETQYF	TGTGCCAGCAGCACCATGCAGAGAGCCTTCCAAGAGACCCAGTACTTC
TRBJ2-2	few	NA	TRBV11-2	CAIPTTDSGYTGELFF	TGTGCCATCCCGACCACGGACTCTGGCTACACCGGGGAGCTGTTTTTT